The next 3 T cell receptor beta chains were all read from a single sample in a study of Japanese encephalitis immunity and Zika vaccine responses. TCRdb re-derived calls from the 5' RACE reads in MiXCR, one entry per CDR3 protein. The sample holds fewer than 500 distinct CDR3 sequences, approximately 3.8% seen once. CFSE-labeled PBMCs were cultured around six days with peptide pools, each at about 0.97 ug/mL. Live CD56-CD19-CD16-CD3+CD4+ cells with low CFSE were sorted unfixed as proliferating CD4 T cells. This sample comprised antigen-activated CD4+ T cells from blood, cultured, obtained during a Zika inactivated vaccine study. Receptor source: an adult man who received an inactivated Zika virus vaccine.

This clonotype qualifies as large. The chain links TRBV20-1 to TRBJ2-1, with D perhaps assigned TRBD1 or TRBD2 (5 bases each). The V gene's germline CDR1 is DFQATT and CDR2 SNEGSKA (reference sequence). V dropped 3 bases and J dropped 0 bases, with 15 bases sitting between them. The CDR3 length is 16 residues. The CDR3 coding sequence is TGCAGTGCTAGCGGTCGAGGGGCTAGCTCCTACAATGAGCAGTTCTTC. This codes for CSASGRGASSYNEQFF.

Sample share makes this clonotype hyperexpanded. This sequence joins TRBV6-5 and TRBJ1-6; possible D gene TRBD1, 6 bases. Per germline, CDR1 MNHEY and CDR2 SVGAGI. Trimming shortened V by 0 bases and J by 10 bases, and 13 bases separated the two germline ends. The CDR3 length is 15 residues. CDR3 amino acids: CASSYSRGHSSPLHF. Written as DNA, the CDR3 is TGTGCCAGCAGTTACTCCAGGGGACACTCCTCACCCCTCCACTTT.

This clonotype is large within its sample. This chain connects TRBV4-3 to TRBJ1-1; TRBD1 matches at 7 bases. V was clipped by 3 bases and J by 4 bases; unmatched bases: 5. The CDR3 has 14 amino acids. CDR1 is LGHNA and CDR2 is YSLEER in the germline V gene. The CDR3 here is CASSQGDSLTEAFF. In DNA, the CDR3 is TGCGCCAGCAGCCAGGGGGACAGTCTCACTGAAGCTTTCTTT.